This T cell receptor beta chain appears in the sequencing data of a study of T cell repertoires in cytomegalovirus infection. Overall study context: From public TCR beta signatures came an indication of both CMV infection and matching HLA type.

Each CDR3 protein gets one entry after TCRdb re-called the reads with MiXCR. The table has 400,000 or so distinct CDR3 sequences, approximately 32% seen once. Regarding the study as a whole: CMV carriers with the relevant HLA were identified by cumulative public TCR beta family frequency. In two of eight donors, the top clonotype was HLA-C-restricted CMV-specific.

CDR1 is SGHRS and CDR2 is YFSETQ in the germline V gene. The V end was cut by 4 bases, the J end by 0 bases, with 7 bases between. The CDR3 spans 13 residues. In regard to this clonotype: As yet, its antigen is unknown.

V is TRBV5-1 and J is TRBJ1-1, with D uncertain. The specimen was PBMCs. This TCR was recovered from a human donor in good health (CMV status not recorded). Some clones in this sample may be carry-over from other donors' samples. CDR3 loop: CASSGLLNTEAFF. In DNA form, the CDR3 reads TGCGCCAGCAGCGGCCTGTTGAACACTGAAGCTTTCTTT.